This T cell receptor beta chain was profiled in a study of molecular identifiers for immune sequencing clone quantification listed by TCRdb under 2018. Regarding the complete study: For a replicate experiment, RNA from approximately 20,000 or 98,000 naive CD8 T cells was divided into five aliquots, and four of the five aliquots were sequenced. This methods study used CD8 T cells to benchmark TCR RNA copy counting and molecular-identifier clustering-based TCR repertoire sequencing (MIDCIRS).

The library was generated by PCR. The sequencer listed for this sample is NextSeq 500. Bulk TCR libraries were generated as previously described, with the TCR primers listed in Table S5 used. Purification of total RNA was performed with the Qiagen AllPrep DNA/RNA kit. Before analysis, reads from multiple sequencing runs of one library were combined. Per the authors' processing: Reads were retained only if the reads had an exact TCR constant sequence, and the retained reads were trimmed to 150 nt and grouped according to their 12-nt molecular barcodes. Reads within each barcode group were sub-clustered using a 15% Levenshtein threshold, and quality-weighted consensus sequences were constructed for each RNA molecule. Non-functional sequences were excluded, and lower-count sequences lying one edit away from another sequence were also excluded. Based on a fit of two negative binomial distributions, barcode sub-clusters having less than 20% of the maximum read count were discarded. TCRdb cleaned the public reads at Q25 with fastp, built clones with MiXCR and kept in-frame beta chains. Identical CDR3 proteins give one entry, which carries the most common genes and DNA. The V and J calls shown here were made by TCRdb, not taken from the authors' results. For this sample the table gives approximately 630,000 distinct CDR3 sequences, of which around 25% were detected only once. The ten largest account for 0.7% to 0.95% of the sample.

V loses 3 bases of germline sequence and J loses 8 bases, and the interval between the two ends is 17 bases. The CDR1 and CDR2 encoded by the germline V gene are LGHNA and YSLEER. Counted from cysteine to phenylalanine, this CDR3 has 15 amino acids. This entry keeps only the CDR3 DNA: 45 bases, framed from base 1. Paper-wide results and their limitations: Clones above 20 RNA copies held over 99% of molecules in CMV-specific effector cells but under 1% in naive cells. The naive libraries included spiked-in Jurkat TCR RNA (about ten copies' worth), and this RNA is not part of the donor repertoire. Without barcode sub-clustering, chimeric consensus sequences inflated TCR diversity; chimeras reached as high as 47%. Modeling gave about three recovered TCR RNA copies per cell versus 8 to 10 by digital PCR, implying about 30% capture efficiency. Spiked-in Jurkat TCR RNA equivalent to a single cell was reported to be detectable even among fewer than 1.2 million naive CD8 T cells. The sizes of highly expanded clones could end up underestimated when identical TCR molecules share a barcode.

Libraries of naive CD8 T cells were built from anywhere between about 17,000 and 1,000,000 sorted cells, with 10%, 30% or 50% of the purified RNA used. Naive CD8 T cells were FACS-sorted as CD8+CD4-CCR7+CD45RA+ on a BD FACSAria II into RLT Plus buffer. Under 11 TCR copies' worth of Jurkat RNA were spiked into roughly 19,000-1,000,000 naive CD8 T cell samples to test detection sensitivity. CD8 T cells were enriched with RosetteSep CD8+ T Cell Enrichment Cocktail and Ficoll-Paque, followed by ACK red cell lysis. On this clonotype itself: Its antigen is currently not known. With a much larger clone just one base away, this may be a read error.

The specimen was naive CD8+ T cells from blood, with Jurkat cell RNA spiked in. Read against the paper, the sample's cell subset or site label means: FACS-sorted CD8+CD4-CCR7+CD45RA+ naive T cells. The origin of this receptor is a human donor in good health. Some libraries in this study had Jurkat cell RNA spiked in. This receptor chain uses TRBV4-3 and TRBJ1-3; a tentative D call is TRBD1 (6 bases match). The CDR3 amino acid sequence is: CASSHRGGSGDTIYF. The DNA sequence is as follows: TGCGCCAGCAGCCATCGCGGGGGCTCCGGAGACACCATATATTTT.